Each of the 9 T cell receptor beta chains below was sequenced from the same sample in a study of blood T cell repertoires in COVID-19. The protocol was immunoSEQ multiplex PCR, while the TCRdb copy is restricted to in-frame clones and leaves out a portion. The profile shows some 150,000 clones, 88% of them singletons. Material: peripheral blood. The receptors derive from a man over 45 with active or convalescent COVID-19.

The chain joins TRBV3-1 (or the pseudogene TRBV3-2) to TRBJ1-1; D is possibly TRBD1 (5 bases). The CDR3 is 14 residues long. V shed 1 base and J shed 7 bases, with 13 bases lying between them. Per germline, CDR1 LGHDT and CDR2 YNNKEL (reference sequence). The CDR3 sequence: CASSQAGGANEAFF. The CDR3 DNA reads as TGTGCCAGCAGCCAAGCTGGCGGGGCGAATGAAGCTTTCTTT.

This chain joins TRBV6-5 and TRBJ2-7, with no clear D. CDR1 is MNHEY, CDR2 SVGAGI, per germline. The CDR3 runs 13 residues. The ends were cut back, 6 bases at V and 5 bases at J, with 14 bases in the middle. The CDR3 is CASRTPKTHEQYF. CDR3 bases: TGTGCCAGCAGGACTCCGAAGACGCACGAGCAGTACTTC.

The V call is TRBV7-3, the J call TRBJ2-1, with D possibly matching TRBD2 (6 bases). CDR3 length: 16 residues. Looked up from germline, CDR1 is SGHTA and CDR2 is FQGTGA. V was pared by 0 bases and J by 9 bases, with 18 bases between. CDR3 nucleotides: TGTGCCAGCAGCTTAACGTCAAGCCTGGGAGGCAGTGAGCAGTTCTTC. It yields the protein CASSLTSSLGGSEQFF.

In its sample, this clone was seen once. CDR3: CASSIAGGNEKLFF. The CDR3 DNA follows: TGTGCCAGTAGTATTGCAGGGGGTAATGAAAAACTGTTTTTT. The J gene is TRBJ1-4, the V gene TRBV19; 7 bases match TRBD1. This CDR3 comprises 14 residues. Looked up from germline, CDR1 is LNHDA and CDR2 is SQIVND (reference sequence). V lost 3 bases, J lost 4 bases, and 2 bases stayed unmatched.

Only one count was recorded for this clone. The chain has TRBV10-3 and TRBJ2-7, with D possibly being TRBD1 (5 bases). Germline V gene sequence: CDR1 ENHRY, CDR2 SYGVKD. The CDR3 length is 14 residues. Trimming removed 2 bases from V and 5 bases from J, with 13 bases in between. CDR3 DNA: TGTGCCATCAGTGAGGTATACAGGAGCCACGAGCAGTACTTC. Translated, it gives CAISEVYRSHEQYF.

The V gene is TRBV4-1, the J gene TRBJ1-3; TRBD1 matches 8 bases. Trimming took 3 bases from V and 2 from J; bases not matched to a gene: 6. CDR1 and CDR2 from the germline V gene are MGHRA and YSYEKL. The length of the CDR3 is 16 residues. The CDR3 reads CASSQTTGGAGNTIYF. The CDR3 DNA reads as TGCGCCAGCAGCCAGACTACAGGGGGTGCTGGAAACACCATATATTTT.

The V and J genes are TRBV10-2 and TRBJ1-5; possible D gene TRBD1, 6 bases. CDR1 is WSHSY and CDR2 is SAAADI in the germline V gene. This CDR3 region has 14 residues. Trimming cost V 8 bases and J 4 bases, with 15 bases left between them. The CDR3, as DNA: TGCGCCAGCCGCGGGGGGCAGCCTAATCAGCCCCAGCATTTT. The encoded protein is CASRGGQPNQPQHF.

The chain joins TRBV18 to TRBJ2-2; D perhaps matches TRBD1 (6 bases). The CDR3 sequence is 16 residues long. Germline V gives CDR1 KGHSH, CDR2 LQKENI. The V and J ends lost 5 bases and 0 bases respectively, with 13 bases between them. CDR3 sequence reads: CASSVLQGSNTGELFF. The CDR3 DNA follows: TGTGCCAGCTCAGTTCTCCAGGGGTCGAACACCGGGGAGCTGTTTTTT.

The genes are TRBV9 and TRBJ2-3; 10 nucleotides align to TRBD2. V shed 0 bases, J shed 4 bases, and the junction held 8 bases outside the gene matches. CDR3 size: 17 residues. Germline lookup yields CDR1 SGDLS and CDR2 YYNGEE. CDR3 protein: CASSVGNLAGAADTQYF. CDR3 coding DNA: TGTGCCAGCAGCGTAGGTAACCTAGCGGGAGCCGCAGATACGCAGTATTTT.